This is a list of T cell receptor beta chains from one sample in a study of Ad26.COV2.S vaccination and SARS-CoV-2 variants. Here immunoSEQ multiplex PCR was the method, and the copy in TCRdb shows in-frame clones only, minus some. Counted here are a few hundred thousand clones, around nine tenths occurring once; the ten biggest clones make up about 3.5%. Here the sequenced sample was peripheral blood, taken in a trial of Ad26.COV2.S vaccine versus placebo. The source of these receptors is a person aged 18-65 years who received the Ad26.COV2.S COVID-19 vaccine or a placebo. Both conserved end residues are trimmed from each CDR3. Each record gives: V gene, J gene, CDR3 length, CDR3 protein.

TRBV5-1	TRBJ2-7	14	ASSLEFRRASYEQY
TRBV19	TRBJ2-2	12	ASSRLPNTGELF
TRBV30	TRBJ1-1	11	AWSVIVNTEAF
TRBV18	TRBJ1-1	11	ASSGTELTEAF
TRBV10-3	TRBJ2-3	12	AIRGQGGADTQY
TRBV7-9	TRBJ2-7	12	ASSLVGSSYEQY
TRBV27	TRBJ1-2	12	ASSPTGGAYGYT
TRBV15	TRBJ2-5	13	ATSRDNKHEETQY
TRBV19	TRBJ2-1	11	ASSIYGEDEQF
TRBV5-1	TRBJ2-2	21	ASAFTGTGGWARTRWNTGELF
TRBV3-1/TRBV3-2	TRBJ2-3	13	ASSQIAGGTDTQY
TRBV7-2	TRBJ2-3	16	ASSLDGTGFTSTDTQY
TRBV12-3/TRBV12-4	TRBJ2-7	10	ASSLTGYEQY
TRBV3-1/TRBV3-2	TRBJ1-1	9	AAARNTEAF
TRBV5-1	TRBJ1-6	12	ASSLRDRNSPLH
TRBV7-9	TRBJ2-5	12	ASSLTDRAETQY
TRBV4-2	TRBJ2-5	14	ASSPNLGTSGETQY
TRBV27	TRBJ1-2	15	ASSSKGTGTPNYGYT
TRBV19	TRBJ2-7	13	ASSMVPLESYEQY